The 5 T cell receptor beta chains listed next were all sequenced from one sample in a study of identical twins. TCRdb reanalysed the 5' RACE reads using MiXCR and keeps one entry per CDR3 protein. This sample has just under 650,000 distinct CDR3 sequences, with 7% to 7.5% found just once. These same records also appear under a second study, on yellow fever vaccine responses in identical twins.

The specimen sequenced was PBMCs. The receptors originated from a woman aged 18-29 years in good health.

The count of this clonotype is one. This sequence may be a read error, since a much larger clone differs from it by one base. The genes are TRBV12-3 or TRBV12-4 and TRBJ2-2; 11 bases are shared with TRBD2. V gave up 8 bases and J gave up 8 bases; unmatched junction bases: 7. This CDR3 has 14 amino acids. CDR3: CASGPTSGIGELFF. The CDR3 nucleotides read TGTGCCAGCGGCCCGACTAGCGGGATTGGGGAGCTGTTTTTT.

This clonotype was found many times. The V call is TRBV28, the J call TRBJ1-4; the D is unclear. The germline V gene has CDR1 MDHEN and CDR2 SYDVKM. V shed 1 base and J shed 4 bases, with 13 bases lying between them. The CDR3 length is 16 residues. CDR3 protein: CASSLFRQRFNEKLFF. The CDR3 region has the DNA TGTGCCAGCAGTTTATTTCGGCAGCGGTTTAATGAAAAACTGTTTTTT.

This clonotype was counted ten times or more. This sequence joins TRBV3-1 and TRBJ2-7; weak D call: TRBD2 (6 bases). The germline CDR1 and CDR2 sequences are LGHDT and YNNKEL (reference sequence). Trimming removed 4 bases at V and 6 bases at J, with 19 bases between. The CDR3 totals 15 residues. This chain's CDR3 is CASSPNFGGLREQYF. DNA for the CDR3: TGTGCCAGCAGCCCCAACTTTGGAGGGCTCCGCGAGCAGTACTTC.

The CDR3, as DNA: TGCGCCAGCAGCTCGGCGGTAGAGGGACTGAACACTGAAGCTTTCTTT. Translated, it gives CASSSAVEGLNTEAFF. The chain recombines TRBV5-1 with TRBJ1-1; possibly TRBD1 for D (5 bases). V was cut by 3 bases and J by 0 bases, with 15 bases left in between. The CDR3 extends over 16 amino acids. Germline CDR1 and CDR2: SGHRS and YFSETQ.

This clonotype was detected a few times. This chain uses TRBV5-6 with TRBJ2-7, with D perhaps being TRBD1 or TRBD2 (5 bases each). This CDR3 contains 14 residues. Germline values: CDR1 SGHDT, CDR2 YYEEEE. Trimming stripped 0 bases from V and 3 bases from J, with 10 bases between. The CDR3, as DNA: TGTGCCAGCAGCTTGGAGGGACGGAACTACGAGCAGTACGTC. It specifies CASSLEGRNYEQYV.